Listed here is a single T cell receptor (beta chain). The CDR3 is 15 residues long. Trimming cost V 0 bases and J 1 base, with 9 bases left between them. CDR1 and CDR2 from the germline V gene are MNHEY and SVGEGT. The data were obtained in a study of blood T cell repertoires in COVID-19. About the research overall: T cells, B-cell-depleted T cells, or PBMCs provided the cDNA or gDNA that served as material.

Original methodology: By means of reference gene primer amplification, nucleated cell counts were estimated. Repertoires were generated with immunoSEQ multiplex PCR, while TCRdb's copy carries only in-frame clones and drops some. V, J and clone size are those of that table, while D and trimming were read from the DNA. Seen here are around 160,000 clones, around 83% observed once, and the top ten hold approximately 5.7%. The study assigned cohorts using participant-reported clinical history. Individuals in the exposed group had encountered a COVID-19 case within 2 weeks preceding study entry. The chain carries TRBV6-2 or TRBV6-3 and TRBJ1-2; no clear D gene. Sequencing was performed on PBMCs or T cells enriched from blood (not recorded which). The sequence was collected from a woman aged 45-65 years who had been exposed to COVID-19. CDR3 amino acids: CASSYSRLGNYGYTF. The DNA for the CDR3 is TGTGCCAGCAGTTACTCGCGCCTCGGTAACTATGGCTACACCTTC.